Below, 28 T cell receptor beta chains from the same sample are listed, as sequenced in a study of cytomegalovirus exposure and HLA in healthy donors. Vbeta (60) and Jbeta (13) primers were used in the PCR. The assay was immunoSEQ multiplex PCR, and TCRdb's table has in-frame clones only and misses some. The sample consists of some 150,000 clones, 65% to 90% of them appearing once. Material for sequencing was PBMCs. The receptors here all came from a man between 50 and 59 years old in good health and CMV-seropositive.

This clone appeared a single time. The chain combines TRBV6-5 with TRBJ1-1, with 7 bases fitting TRBD1. With V trimmed by 8 bases and J by 2 bases, 8 bases remained unmatched. This CDR3 region has 14 residues. The germline V gene has CDR1 MNHEY and CDR2 SVGAGI. CDR3 in DNA: TGTGCCAGCGTACAGGGGAGTGGCAACACTGAAGCTTTCTTT. This encodes CASVQGSGNTEAFF.

The chain joins TRBV28 to TRBJ1-4; 9 nucleotides align to TRBD1. There are 14 residues in the CDR3. J lost 8 bases, V lost 6 bases, and 7 bases had no gene match. The germline V gene has CDR1 MDHEN and CDR2 SYDVKM. The CDR3 DNA is TGTGCCAGCAGCCGGGACAGGGAAGGCGAAAAACTGTTTTTT. Protein product: CASSRDREGEKLFF.

The chain employs TRBV7-2 and TRBJ2-7, with D possibly matching TRBD1 (6 bases). Germline values: CDR1 SGHTA, CDR2 FQGNSA. The CDR3 is 15 amino acids. The V end lost 5 bases, the J end lost 2 bases, and 16 bases lay between the germline ends. The CDR3: CASSTGQLGAYEQYF. The CDR3 bases are TGTGCCAGCAGCACGGGACAACTAGGGGCCTACGAGCAGTACTTC.

Comments on this clone: The junction shows a germline mismatch at one end, possibly a read error. Other nucleotide sequences in the sample specify the same CDR3. The V call is TRBV5-1, the J call TRBJ1-1, with D unclear. The CDR3 contains 14 residues. Germline V lookup: CDR1 SGHRS, CDR2 YFSETQ. The CDR3 DNA follows: TGCGCCAGCAGGACTGGAGGGATGAACACTGAGGCTTTCTTT. This encodes CASRTGGMNTEAFF.

V usage is TRBV15 and J usage is TRBJ2-2; 9 bases match TRBD1. Trimming removed 3 bases from V and 2 bases from J; junction bases left unmatched: 7. CDR3 length: 17 residues. CDR1 is LNHNV and CDR2 is YYDKDF in the germline V gene (reference sequence). CDR3 amino acids: CATSRFTGGFNTGELFF. The CDR3 nucleotides read TGTGCCACCAGCAGGTTTACAGGGGGCTTTAACACCGGGGAGCTGTTTTTT.

The genes are TRBV30 and TRBJ1-5, with D perhaps matching TRBD1 (5 bases). The CDR3 spans 13 residues. With 2 bases removed from V and 5 bases from J, the gap between germline ends came to 10 bases. Looked up from germline, CDR1 is GTSNPN and CDR2 is SVGIG (reference sequence). CDR3 nucleotides: TGTGCCTGGAGTCGGGGGTCGGATCAGCCCCAGCATTTT. Translated, it gives CAWSRGSDQPQHF.

The chain couples TRBV18 to TRBJ1-4; weak D call: TRBD1 (5 bases). CDR3 length: 17 amino acids. The V and J ends lost 3 bases and 7 bases respectively, with 21 bases between them. Germline V lookup: CDR1 KGHSH, CDR2 LQKENI. CDR3 protein: CASSPPSGRAASEKLFF. CDR3 nucleotides: TGTGCCAGCTCACCCCCGTCAGGCAGGGCGGCGAGTGAAAAACTGTTTTTT.

V usage is TRBV28 and J usage is TRBJ1-3; 11 bases are a match to TRBD1. Germline assignment: CDR1 MDHEN and CDR2 SYDVKM. Trimming took 3 bases from V and 4 from J; bases not matched to a gene: 8. The CDR3 runs 17 residues. CDR3 amino acids: CASSFSGQGVAGNTIYF. The CDR3 DNA is TGTGCCAGCAGTTTCTCGGGACAGGGGGTAGCCGGAAACACCATATATTTT.

This chain joins TRBV21-1 and TRBJ2-1; the table gives TRBD1 as D, unverified against the DNA. TRBV21-1 is classified as a pseudogene. The CDR3 sequence is 15 residues long. The CDR3 region is CASSKVPSSYNEQFF. The DNA for the CDR3 is TGTGCCAGCAGCAAAGTTCCCAGCTCCTACAATGAGCAGTTCTTC.

This chain connects TRBV6-5 to TRBJ2-7, with TRBD1 as a possible D gene (6 bases). Germline values: CDR1 MNHEY, CDR2 SVGAGI. V lost 0 bases and J lost 4, with 13 bases in between. CDR3 length: 15 amino acids. In DNA, the CDR3 is TGTGCCAGCAGTTACTCGTACAGGGTAGGGTACGAGCAGTACTTC. Protein: CASSYSYRVGYEQYF.

The rearrangement uses TRBV27 and TRBJ2-1; 11 nucleotides agree with TRBD2. Per germline, CDR1 MNHEY and CDR2 SMNVEV (reference sequence). The CDR3 length is 16 residues. V trimming: 5 bases; J trimming: 5 bases; junction bases outside the gene matches: 8. CDR3 nucleotides: TGTGCCAGCAGTCCGATAGCGGGAGGGCCTAACAATGAGCAGTTCTTC. Residues: CASSPIAGGPNNEQFF.

This clone was detected once. The gene calls are TRBV7-2 and TRBJ2-2; tentative D call: TRBD2 (6 bases). CDR3 length: 15 amino acids. Germline loops: CDR1 SGHTA, CDR2 FQGNSA. Trimming left V 1 base short and J 5 bases short, with 11 bases between. CDR3 residues: CASSLVLAPTGELFF. In nucleotides, the CDR3 is TGTGCCAGCAGCTTAGTACTAGCCCCAACCGGGGAGCTGTTTTTT.

This clone appeared once. The V gene is TRBV4-1, the J gene TRBJ1-2, with D possibly being TRBD1 (5 bases). Germline CDR1 is MGHRA and CDR2 is YSYEKL. The CDR3 is 17 residues long. Trimming stripped 1 base from V and 2 bases from J, with 17 bases between. Here the CDR3 reads CASSQVGMGGGNYGYTF. For the CDR3, the DNA is TGCGCCAGCAGCCAAGTTGGGATGGGGGGAGGAAACTATGGCTACACCTTC.

The rearrangement uses TRBV6-1 and TRBJ2-5; a weak D match, TRBD1 (6 bases). The V end was cut by 4 bases, the J end by 8 bases, with 11 bases between. CDR1 and CDR2 from the germline V gene are MNHNS and SASEGT. This CDR3 spans 12 amino acids. CDR3 sequence (DNA): TGTGCCAGCAGTGTAAACAGGGATACCCAGTACTTC. Protein sequence: CASSVNRDTQYF.

V usage is TRBV6-6 and J usage is TRBJ2-1; 9 bases agree with TRBD2. The J segment lost 5 bases and the V segment lost 2 bases, leaving 4 bases of the junction unmatched. CDR3 length: 15 amino acids. CDR1 and CDR2 from the germline V gene are MNHNY and SVGAGI (reference sequence). The DNA for the CDR3 is TGTGCCAGCAGTTACCCTAGCGGGAATCACAATGAGCAGTTCTTC. Residues: CASSYPSGNHNEQFF.

The chain employs TRBV7-6 and TRBJ2-2; D is possibly TRBD1 (5 bases). Germline V CDR1 and CDR2: SGHVS, FNYEAQ. With 3 bases removed from V and 0 bases from J, the gap between germline ends came to 8 bases. The CDR3 is made up of 15 amino acids. The CDR3 loop is CASSFRATNTGELFF. Written as DNA, the CDR3 is TGTGCCAGCAGCTTCAGGGCCACGAACACCGGGGAGCTGTTTTTT.

With respect to this clone: Germline is not matched at one junction end, which may reflect a read error. V and J are TRBV7-7 and TRBJ2-5, with D unresolved. The CDR3 spans 13 residues. Germline V gene sequence: CDR1 SSHAT, CDR2 FNYEAQ (reference sequence). The CDR3: CASSSLAEETQYF. DNA of the CDR3: TGTGCTAGCAGCTCCTTAGCTGAAGAGACCCAGTACTTC.

This chain joins TRBV4-1 and TRBJ2-5; D is perhaps TRBD1 (6 bases). The germline gives CDR1 MGHRA, CDR2 YSYEKL. The length of the CDR3 is 14 residues. Trimming took off 2 bases at V and 14 bases at J, with 21 bases between the two ends. CDR3 amino acids: CASSQNLRDNHVYF. CDR3 sequence (DNA): TGCGCCAGCAGCCAAAACCTCCGGGACAACCATGTCTACTTC.

The chain uses TRBV7-9 and TRBJ2-7; no firm D call. The ends were cut back, 1 base at V and 4 bases at J, with 5 bases in the middle. CDR1 is SEHNR and CDR2 is FQNEAQ in the germline V gene (reference sequence). This CDR3 comprises 12 residues. In DNA, the CDR3 is TGTGCCAGCAGCTTAGACCAGTACGAGCAGTACTTC. Translating it yields CASSLDQYEQYF.

The chain couples TRBV4-2 to TRBJ2-7; D is possibly TRBD2 (6 bases). Between the trimmed V and J ends, which lost 2 bases and 5 bases, there was a span of 19 bases. The CDR3 runs to 16 residues. Germline-derived CDR1 and CDR2 are LGHNA and YNFKEQ. CDR3 protein: CASSQRLKAGGDEQYF. The DNA for the CDR3 is TGTGCCAGCAGCCAAAGACTTAAGGCAGGCGGGGACGAGCAGTACTTC.

Here the CDR3 reads CASNRGGDGNQPQHF. The CDR3 DNA sequence: TGTGCCAGCAATAGGGGCGGGGACGGCAATCAGCCCCAGCATTTT. The chain links TRBV28 to TRBJ1-5; possible D gene TRBD1, 5 bases. Trimming pared 7 bases from V and 2 bases from J, leaving 15 bases between. Germline-derived CDR1 and CDR2 are MDHEN and SYDVKM. CDR3 length: 15 amino acids.

V gene TRBV30 combines with J gene TRBJ1-5; D is possibly TRBD1 (5 bases). The CDR3 loop spans 13 amino acids. V shed 0 bases and J shed 4 bases, with 7 bases lying between them. Germline CDR1 and CDR2: GTSNPN and SVGIG (reference sequence). The CDR3 reads CAWSVPGNQPQHF. The CDR3 DNA is TGTGCCTGGAGTGTACCAGGGAATCAGCCCCAGCATTTT.

This sequence joins TRBV5-4 and TRBJ2-1, with 7 bases fitting TRBD2. J was trimmed by 7 bases and V by 2 bases; bases with no gene match: 9. Germline CDR1 reads SGHNT; CDR2 reads YYREEE (reference sequence). The CDR3 loop spans 15 amino acids. The DNA for the CDR3 is TGTGCCAGCAGCTTTCCCGCGGGGGTGGGGAATGAGCAGTTCTTC. Its translation is CASSFPAGVGNEQFF.

V is TRBV9 and J is TRBJ2-3, with a possible D match to TRBD2 (7 bases). CDR3 length: 16 amino acids. Germline-derived CDR1 and CDR2 are SGDLS and YYNGEE. Trimming removed 0 bases at V and 2 bases at J, with 13 bases between. CDR3 loop: CASSVGEGGVTDTQYF. In DNA form, the CDR3 reads TGTGCCAGCAGCGTAGGTGAGGGGGGGGTCACAGATACGCAGTATTTT.

This clone was seen just once. The rearrangement joins TRBV19 to TRBJ1-5; D is undetermined. Trimming left V 5 bases short and J 4 bases short, with 6 bases between. The germline V gene has CDR1 LNHDA and CDR2 SQIVND (reference sequence). This CDR3 has 12 amino acids. CDR3 nucleotides: TGTGCCAGTAGTTGGGCTAATCAGCCCCAGCATTTT. This encodes CASSWANQPQHF.

The chain joins TRBV5-8 to TRBJ2-1; a weak D match, TRBD1 (5 bases). V lost 1 base and J lost 0, with 14 bases in between. Germline lookup yields CDR1 SGHTS and CDR2 YDEGEE. CDR3 length equals 17 residues. For the CDR3, the DNA is TGTGCCAGCAGCTTGAGGCAGGGCACAAGCTCCTACAATGAGCAGTTCTTC. Amino acids: CASSLRQGTSSYNEQFF. The full variable domain, rest sourced from reference TRBV5-8 and TRBJ2-1, is EAGVTQSPTHLIKTRGQQATLRCSPISGHTSVYWYQQALGLGLQFLLWYDEGEERNRGNFPPRFSGRQFPNYSSELNVNALELEDSALYLCASSLRQGTSSYNEQFFGPGTRLTVL.

The J gene is TRBJ1-1, the V gene TRBV28, with D tentatively TRBD1 (6 bases). V was clipped by 1 base and J by 7 bases, with 13 bases between them. The CDR3 has 14 residues. Germline V lookup: CDR1 MDHEN, CDR2 SYDVKM. The CDR3: CASSLFAGTIEAFF. DNA of the CDR3: TGTGCCAGCAGTTTATTCGCAGGGACAATTGAAGCTTTCTTT.

The chain employs TRBV28 and TRBJ2-7, with 8 bases fitting TRBD2. The germline CDR1 and CDR2 sequences are MDHEN and SYDVKM. The trim removed 4 bases at V and 9 bases at J, leaving 11 bases unmatched. The CDR3 contains 14 residues. The CDR3: CASSYLAGSPRQYF. CDR3 bases: TGTGCCAGCAGTTACCTAGCGGGCTCTCCCCGGCAGTACTTC.